This T cell receptor beta chain stems from a study of technical replicates of blood from a few donors. Trimming at V came to 4 bases and at J to 0 bases, leaving 6 bases not matched to a gene. The CDR3 runs 16 residues. In germline, CDR1 is SGHRS, CDR2 YFSETQ. Profiling relied on immunoSEQ multiplex PCR, and the TCRdb table lists in-frame clones only, not all of them. The sample carries about 80,000 clones, about 98% recorded once. The V and J genes are TRBV5-1 and TRBJ2-1; 8 positions match TRBD2. Specimen: T cells isolated from PBMCs. The receptor's source is a human donor in good health. The CDR3 nucleotides are TGCGCCAGCAGCCATACTAGCGGAGGCTCCTACAATGAGCAGTTCTTC. Translating gives CASSHTSGGSYNEQFF.